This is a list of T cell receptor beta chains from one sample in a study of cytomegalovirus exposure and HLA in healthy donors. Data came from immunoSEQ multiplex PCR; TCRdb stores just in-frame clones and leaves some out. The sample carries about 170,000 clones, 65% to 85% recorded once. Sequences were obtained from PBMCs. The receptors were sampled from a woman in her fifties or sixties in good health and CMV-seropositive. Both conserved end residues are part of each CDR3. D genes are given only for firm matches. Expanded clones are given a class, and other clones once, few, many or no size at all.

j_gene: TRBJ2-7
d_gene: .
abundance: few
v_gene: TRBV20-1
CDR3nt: TGCAGTGCTGGTAGCAGCTACGAGCAGTACTTC
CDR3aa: CSAGSSYEQYF

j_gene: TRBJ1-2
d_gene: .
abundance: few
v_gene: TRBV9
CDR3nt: TGTGCCAGCAGCGGGCCGGGGGGGAGCTACACCTTC
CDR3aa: CASSGPGGSYTF

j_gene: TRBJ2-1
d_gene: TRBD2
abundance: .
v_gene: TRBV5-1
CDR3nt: TGCGCCAGCAGCTTGGGCGGGGGGGGTTACAATGAGCAGTTCTTC
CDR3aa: CASSLGGGGYNEQFF

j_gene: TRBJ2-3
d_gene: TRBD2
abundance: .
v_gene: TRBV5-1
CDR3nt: TGCGCCAGCAGCTCGGGGGGTACCCCCACAGATACGCAGTATTTT
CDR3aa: CASSSGGTPTDTQYF

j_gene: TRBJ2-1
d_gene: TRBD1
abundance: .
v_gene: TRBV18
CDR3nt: TGTGCCAGCTCACCAAAGGGGGCATTTGACAATGAGCAGTTCTTC
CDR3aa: CASSPKGAFDNEQFF

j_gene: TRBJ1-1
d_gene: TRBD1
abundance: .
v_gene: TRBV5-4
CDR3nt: TGTGCCAGCAGCCAGCGGGCAGGGGGAATGAACACTGAAGCTTTCTTT
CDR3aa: CASSQRAGGMNTEAFF

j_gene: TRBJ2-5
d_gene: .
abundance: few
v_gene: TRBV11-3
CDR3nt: TGTGCCAGCAGCTCAGGAGTTGGGGGCTGGGAGACCCAGTACTTC
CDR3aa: CASSSGVGGWETQYF

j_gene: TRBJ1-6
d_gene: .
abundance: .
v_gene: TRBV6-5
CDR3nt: TGTGCCAGCAGTGGGGCTGGGCCTGAGTGGTCACCCCTCCACTTT
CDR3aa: CASSGAGPEWSPLHF

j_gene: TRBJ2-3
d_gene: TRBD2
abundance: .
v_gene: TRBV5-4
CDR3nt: TGTGCCAGCAGCTTGGCGCTAGCGGGAGGCACAGATACGCAGTATTTT
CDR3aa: CASSLALAGGTDTQYF

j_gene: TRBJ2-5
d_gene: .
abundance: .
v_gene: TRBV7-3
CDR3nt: TGTGCCAGCAGTACAAGCGGAGCTAAAGAGACCCAGTACTTC
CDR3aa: CASSTSGAKETQYF

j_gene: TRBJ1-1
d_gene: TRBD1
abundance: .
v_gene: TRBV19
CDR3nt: TGTGCCAGTAGTATATCGGCAGGGGGTGCCACTGAAGCTTTCTTT
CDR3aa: CASSISAGGATEAFF

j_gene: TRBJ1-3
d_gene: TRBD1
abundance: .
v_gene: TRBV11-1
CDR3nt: TGTGCCAGCAGCTCTACCGCCGGGACAGTCTCTGGAAACACCATATATTTT
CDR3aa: CASSSTAGTVSGNTIYF

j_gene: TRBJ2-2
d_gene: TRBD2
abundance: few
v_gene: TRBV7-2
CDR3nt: TGTGCCAGCAGCTTACGTAGCGGGGGGGCCGGGGAGCTGTTTTTT
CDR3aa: CASSLRSGGAGELFF

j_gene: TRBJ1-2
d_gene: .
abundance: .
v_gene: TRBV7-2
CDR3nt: TGTGCCAGCAACCACCGGGGCTATGGCTACACCTTC
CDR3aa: CASNHRGYGYTF

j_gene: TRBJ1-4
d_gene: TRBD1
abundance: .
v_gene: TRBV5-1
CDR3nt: TGCGCCAGCAGCTCTATACAGGGGGCTAATGAAAAACTGTTTTTT
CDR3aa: CASSSIQGANEKLFF

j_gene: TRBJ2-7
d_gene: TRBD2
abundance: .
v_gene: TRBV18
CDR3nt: TGTGCCAGCTCACCGGAAGCGGGGGGGGAGCAGTACTTC
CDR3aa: CASSPEAGGEQYF

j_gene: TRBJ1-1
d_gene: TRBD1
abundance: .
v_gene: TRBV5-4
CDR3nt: TGTGCCAGCACAATCCTCCTATCGGGACAGGCAGCGAGCACTGAAGCTTTCTTT
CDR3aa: CASTILLSGQAASTEAFF

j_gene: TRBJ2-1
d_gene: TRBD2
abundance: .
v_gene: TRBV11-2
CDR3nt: TGTGCCAGCAGCTTAGATTGGACTAGCGTCAATGAGCAGTTCTTC
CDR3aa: CASSLDWTSVNEQFF

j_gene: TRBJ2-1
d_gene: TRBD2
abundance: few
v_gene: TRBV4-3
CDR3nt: TGCGCCAGCAGCCAAGATCCGGCTAGCGGGAGTTGGACCTTGGGATACAATGAGCAGTTCTTC
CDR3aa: CASSQDPASGSWTLGYNEQFF

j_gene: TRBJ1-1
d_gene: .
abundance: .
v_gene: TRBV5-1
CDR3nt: TGCGCCAGCAGCTTACTACCGGGGACTTCGAACACTGAAGCTTTCTTT
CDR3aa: CASSLLPGTSNTEAFF

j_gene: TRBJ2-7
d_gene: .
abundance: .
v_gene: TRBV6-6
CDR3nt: TGTGCCAGCAGTTACGAGGGTGTCTCCTACGAGCAGTACTTC
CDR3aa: CASSYEGVSYEQYF

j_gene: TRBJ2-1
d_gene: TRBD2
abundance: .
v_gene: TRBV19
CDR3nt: TGTGCCAGTAGTCTACGGACTAGCGGGAGTTTCGACAATGAGCAGTTCTTC
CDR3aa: CASSLRTSGSFDNEQFF

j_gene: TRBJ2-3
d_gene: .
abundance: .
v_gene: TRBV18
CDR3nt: TGTGCCAGCTCACCGGACTGGAGATCACAGTATTTT
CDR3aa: CASSPDWRSQYF

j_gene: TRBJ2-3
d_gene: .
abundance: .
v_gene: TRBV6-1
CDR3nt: TGTGCCAGCAGGACGGGACAAGGAGATACGCAGTATTTT
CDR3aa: CASRTGQGDTQYF

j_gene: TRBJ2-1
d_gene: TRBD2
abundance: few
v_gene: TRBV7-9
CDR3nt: TGTTCCAGCGGGGGGGCTACCTTAACGGATGAGCAGTTCTTC
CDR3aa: CSSGGATLTDEQFF

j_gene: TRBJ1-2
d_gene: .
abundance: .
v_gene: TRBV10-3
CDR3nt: TGTGCCATCAGTGAGTCGCCCAGGGTCTATGGCTACACCTTC
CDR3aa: CAISESPRVYGYTF

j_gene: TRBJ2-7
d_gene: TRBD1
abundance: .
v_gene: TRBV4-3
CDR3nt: TGCGCCAGCAGCCAGGACAGGTTCTACGAGCAGTACTTC
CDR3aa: CASSQDRFYEQYF

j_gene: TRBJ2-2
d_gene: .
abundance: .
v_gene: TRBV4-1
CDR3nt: TGCGCCAGCAGCCAGCTACAGGGAACCACCGGGGAGCTGTTTTTT
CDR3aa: CASSQLQGTTGELFF

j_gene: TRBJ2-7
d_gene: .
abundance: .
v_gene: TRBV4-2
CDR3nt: TGTGCCAGCAGCCAAGAGGACAGCTCCGAGCAGTACTTC
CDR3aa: CASSQEDSSEQYF

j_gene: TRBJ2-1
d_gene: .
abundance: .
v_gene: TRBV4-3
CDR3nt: TGCGCCAGCAGCCAAGCACTAGTAGCCCACAATGAGCAGTTCTTC
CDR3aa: CASSQALVAHNEQFF

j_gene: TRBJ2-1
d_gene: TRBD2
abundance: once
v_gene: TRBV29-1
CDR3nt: TGCAGCGTTGTCCTCCTATCTAGCGGGGGAAGCTCCTACAATGAGCAGTTCTTC
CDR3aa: CSVVLLSSGGSSYNEQFF

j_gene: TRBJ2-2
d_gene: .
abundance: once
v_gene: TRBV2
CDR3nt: TGTGCCACCCATTTGAACACCGGGGAGCTGTTTTTT
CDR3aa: CATHLNTGELFF

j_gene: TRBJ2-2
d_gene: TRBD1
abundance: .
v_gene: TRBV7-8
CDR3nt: TGTGCCAGCAGCTTGGTGGGACAGGGGGCAACCCTGATCCCCGGGGAGCTGTTTTTT
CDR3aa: CASSLVGQGATLIPGELFF

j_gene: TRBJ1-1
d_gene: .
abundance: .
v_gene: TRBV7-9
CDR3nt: TGTGCCAGCAGCTTGGGCCTCTCGAACACTGAAGCTTTCTTT
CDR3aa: CASSLGLSNTEAFF

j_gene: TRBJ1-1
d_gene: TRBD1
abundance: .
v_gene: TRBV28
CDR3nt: TGTGCCAGCAGTTTCCCCCACAGGGGGCGCGCGGCTTTCTTT
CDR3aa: CASSFPHRGRAAFF

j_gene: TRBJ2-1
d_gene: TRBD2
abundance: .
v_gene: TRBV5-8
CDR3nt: TGTGCCAGCAGATCCGCGGGAGACCCGTACAATGAGCAGTTCTTC
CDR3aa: CASRSAGDPYNEQFF

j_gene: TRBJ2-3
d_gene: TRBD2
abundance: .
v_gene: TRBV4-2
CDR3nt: TGTGCCAGCGGCTCCGGGAGGGGTGGCACAGATACGCAGTATTTT
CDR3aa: CASGSGRGGTDTQYF

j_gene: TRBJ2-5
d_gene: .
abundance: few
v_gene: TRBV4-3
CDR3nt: TGCGCCAGCAGCCAAGATTGGGAGTCAGAGACCCAGTACTTC
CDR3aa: CASSQDWESETQYF

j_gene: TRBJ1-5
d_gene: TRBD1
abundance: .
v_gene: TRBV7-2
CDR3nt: TGTGCCAGCAGCTTATATGGGACAGACCCCAATCAGCCCCAGCATTTT
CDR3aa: CASSLYGTDPNQPQHF

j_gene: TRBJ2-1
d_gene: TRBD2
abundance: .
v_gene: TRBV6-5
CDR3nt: TGTGCCAGCAGTTCACTAGCGGGAGGAAGGAATGAGCAGTTCTTC
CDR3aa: CASSSLAGGRNEQFF

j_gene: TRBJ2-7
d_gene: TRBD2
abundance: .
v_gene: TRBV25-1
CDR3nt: TGTGCCAGCAGTGACCCAAGCGGGAGGGCCTCCGACGAGCAGTACTTC
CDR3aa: CASSDPSGRASDEQYF

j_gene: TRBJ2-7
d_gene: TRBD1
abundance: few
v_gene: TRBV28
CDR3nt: TGTGCCAGCTTCCCGGGACAGTCCTACGAGCAGTACTTC
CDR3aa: CASFPGQSYEQYF

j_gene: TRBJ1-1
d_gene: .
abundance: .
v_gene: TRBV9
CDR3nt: TGTGCCAGCAGCGTAGTGGGGGGTTCCACTGAAGCTTTCTTT
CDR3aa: CASSVVGGSTEAFF

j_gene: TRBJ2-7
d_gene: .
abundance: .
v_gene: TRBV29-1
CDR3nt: TGCAGCGTCTTAGACCCTAGCGCCTATGGCTCCTACGAGCAGTACTTC
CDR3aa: CSVLDPSAYGSYEQYF

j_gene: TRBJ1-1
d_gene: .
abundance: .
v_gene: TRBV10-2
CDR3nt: TGCGCCAGCAGTGAGTCCCTGGGCAGCGGCACTGAAGCTTTCTTT
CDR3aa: CASSESLGSGTEAFF

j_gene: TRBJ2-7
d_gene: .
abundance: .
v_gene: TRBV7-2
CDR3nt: TGTGCCAGCAGCCAGGGGCCCAGGGGAAGGCTCTACGAGCAGTACTTC
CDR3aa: CASSQGPRGRLYEQYF

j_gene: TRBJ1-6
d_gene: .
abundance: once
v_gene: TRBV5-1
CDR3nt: TGCGCCAGCAGCTTAGCCCAGGGCAATTCGCCCCTCCACTTT
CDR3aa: CASSLAQGNSPLHF

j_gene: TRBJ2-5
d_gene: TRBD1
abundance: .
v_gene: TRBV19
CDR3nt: TGTGCCAGTAGTATACAGGGGGCCGGGGAGACCCAGTACTTC
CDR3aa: CASSIQGAGETQYF

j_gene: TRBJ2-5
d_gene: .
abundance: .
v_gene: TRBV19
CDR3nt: TGTGCCAGTAGTAGTGCGGGGAACCTGTACCAAGAGACCCAGTACTTC
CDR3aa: CASSSAGNLYQETQYF

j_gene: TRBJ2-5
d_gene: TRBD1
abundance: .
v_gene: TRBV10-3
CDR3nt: TGTGCCATCAGGGGACAGGGCCAAGAGACCCAGTACTTC
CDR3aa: CAIRGQGQETQYF